One and the same sample provided the 8 T cell receptor beta chains below, sequenced in a study of shared clonotypes between healthy human individuals. Some clones are missing from TCRdb's copy, which holds only in-frame ones; the method was immunoSEQ multiplex PCR. There are millions of clones in the sample; approximately 94% occur only once, and about 1.5% lies in the top ten. Naive CD8 cells comprised CD45RO-negative, CCR7-positively selected cells, excluding terminally differentiated effector memory CD45RA+ cells. The sequenced sample consisted of naive CD8+ T cells from PBMCs. The receptor source for this set is a man aged 18 to 29 in good health. Some clones in this sample may be carry-over from other donors' samples.

The chain carries TRBV7-9 and TRBJ1-1, with D maybe TRBD1 (5 bases). The CDR3 extends over 16 amino acids. V dropped 2 bases and J dropped 4 bases, with 17 bases sitting between them. In germline, CDR1 is SEHNR, CDR2 FQNEAQ (reference sequence). The chain's CDR3 is CASSLPQGRGSTEAFF. The CDR3 coding sequence is TGTGCCAGCAGCTTACCCCAGGGAAGAGGAAGCACTGAAGCTTTCTTT.

The chain joins TRBV10-1 to TRBJ1-1; weak D call: TRBD1 (5 bases). Germline values: CDR1 WNHNN, CDR2 SYGVQD (reference sequence). V dropped 6 bases and J dropped 1 base, with 12 bases sitting between them. This CDR3 is 14 amino acids long. The CDR3 spells CASSPGRGNTEAFF. DNA for the CDR3: TGCGCCAGCAGCCCGGGACGGGGGAACACTGAAGCTTTCTTT.

This sequence joins TRBV5-1 and TRBJ2-3; perhaps TRBD2 as D (7 bases). V lost 4 bases and J lost 2, with 17 bases in between. Germline CDR1 is SGHRS and CDR2 is YFSETQ. The CDR3 is 16 residues long. CDR3 coding DNA: TGCGCCAGCAGCATCGCGGGGGCGGGAGTCACAGATACGCAGTATTTT. It specifies CASSIAGAGVTDTQYF.

This clone was counted a single time. The genes are TRBV21-1 and TRBJ1-3. TRBV21-1 constitutes a pseudogene. This CDR3 has 11 amino acids. The CDR3: CASPERNTIYF. The DNA for the CDR3 is TGTGCCAGCCCGGAAAGAAACACCATATATTTT.

V usage is TRBV28 and J usage is TRBJ2-1; D unclear. The CDR3 is made up of 13 amino acids. Germline loops: CDR1 MDHEN, CDR2 SYDVKM. Trimming removed 2 bases from V and 8 bases from J, with 10 bases in between. The CDR3 DNA reads TGTGCCAGCAGTTTACGACCTGACGATGAGCAGTTCTTC. Protein product: CASSLRPDDEQFF.

The V and J genes are TRBV4-1 and TRBJ2-7; TRBD2 might be the D (6 bases). The CDR3 contains 15 residues. Between the trimmed V and J ends, which lost 0 bases and 2 bases, there was a span of 11 bases. Germline-derived CDR1 and CDR2 are MGHRA and YSYEKL. The CDR3 bases are TGCGCCAGCAGCCAAGACCCCGGGAGCACCTACGAGCAGTACTTC. Translation: CASSQDPGSTYEQYF.

The chain is built from TRBV4-3 and TRBJ1-6; D gene ambiguous. The CDR3 length is 17 residues. Deletions cut 4 bases from V and 4 bases from J, with 17 bases between. Per the germline V gene, CDR1 is LGHNA and CDR2 is YSLEER. Here the CDR3 reads CASSLSLSRPYNSPLHF. The CDR3 DNA follows: TGCGCCAGCAGCCTGTCATTGAGCCGGCCTTATAATTCACCCCTCCACTTT.

V usage is TRBV9 and J usage is TRBJ2-1, with D possibly TRBD2 on 5 matching bases. Trimming cost V 0 bases and J 9 bases, with 16 bases left between them. Germline loops: CDR1 SGDLS, CDR2 YYNGEE. The length of the CDR3 is 15 residues. CDR3 nucleotides: TGTGCCAGCAGCGTAGCTACTAGTTCTAGGATTGAGCAGTTCTTC. Its protein is CASSVATSSRIEQFF.